This T cell receptor (beta chain) was retrieved from a study of T cell repertoires in cytomegalovirus infection. Overall study context: Through public TCR beta signatures, both CMV infection and matching HLA type were indicated.

TCRdb independently ran MiXCR on the reads; one entry per CDR3 protein. The table includes approximately 500,000 distinct CDR3 sequences, approximately 15% detected once. CDR3 size: 13 residues. In germline, CDR1 is SGHNT, CDR2 YYREEE (reference sequence). V was shortened by 4 bases and J by 8 bases, with 13 bases between the two germline ends. The table lists this clonotype with a few counts. This chain links TRBV5-4 with TRBJ2-1, with D perhaps matching TRBD1 (5 bases). The TCR sequence derives from a human donor in good health (CMV status not recorded). Some clones in this sample may be carry-over from other donors' samples. The sample consisted of CD8+ T cells from PBMCs. CDR3 sequence: CASSDDRLDEQFF. CDR3 DNA sequence: TGTGCCAGCAGCGATGACAGATTGGATGAGCAGTTCTTC.